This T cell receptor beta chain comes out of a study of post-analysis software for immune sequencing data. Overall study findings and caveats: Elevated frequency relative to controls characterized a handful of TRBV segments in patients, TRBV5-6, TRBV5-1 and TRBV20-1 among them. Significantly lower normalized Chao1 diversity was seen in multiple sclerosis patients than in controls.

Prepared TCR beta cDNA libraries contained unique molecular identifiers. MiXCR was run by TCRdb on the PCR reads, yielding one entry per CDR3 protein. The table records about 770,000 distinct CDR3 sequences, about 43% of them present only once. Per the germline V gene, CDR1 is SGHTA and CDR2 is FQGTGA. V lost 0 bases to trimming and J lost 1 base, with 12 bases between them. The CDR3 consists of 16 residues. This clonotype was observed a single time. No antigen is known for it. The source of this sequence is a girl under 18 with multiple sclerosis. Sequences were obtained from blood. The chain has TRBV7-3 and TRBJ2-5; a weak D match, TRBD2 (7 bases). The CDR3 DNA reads TGTGCCAGCAGCTTAACGGGGGCTAGCGGCCAAGAGACCCAGTACTTC. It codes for CASSLTGASGQETQYF.